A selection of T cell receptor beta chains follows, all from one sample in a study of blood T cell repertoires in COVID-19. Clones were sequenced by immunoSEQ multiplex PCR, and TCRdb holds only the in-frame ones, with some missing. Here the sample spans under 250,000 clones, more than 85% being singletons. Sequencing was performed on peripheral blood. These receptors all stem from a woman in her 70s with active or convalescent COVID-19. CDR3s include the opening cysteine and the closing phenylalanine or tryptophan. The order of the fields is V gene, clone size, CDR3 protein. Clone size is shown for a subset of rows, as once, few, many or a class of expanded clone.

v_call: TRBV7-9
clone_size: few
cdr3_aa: CASSLTGSYSNQPQHF

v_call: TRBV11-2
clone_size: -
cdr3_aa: CASSLGSGVQISTNEKLFF

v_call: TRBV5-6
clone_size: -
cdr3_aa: CASSTTGTGELFF

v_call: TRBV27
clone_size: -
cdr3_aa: CASRPNSQGLNEKLFF

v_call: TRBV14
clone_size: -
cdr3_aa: CASSQDGAFDEQFF

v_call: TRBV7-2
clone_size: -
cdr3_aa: CASSIQGANGYTF

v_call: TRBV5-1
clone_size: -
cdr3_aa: CASSLNSGYGYTF

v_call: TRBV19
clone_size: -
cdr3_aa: CASSISNTGETQYF

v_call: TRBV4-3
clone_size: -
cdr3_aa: CASSQFLADAEAFF

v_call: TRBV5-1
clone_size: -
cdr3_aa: CASSEQGAWTGELFF

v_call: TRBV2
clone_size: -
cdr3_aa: CASSERGKLFF

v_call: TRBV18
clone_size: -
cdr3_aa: CASSPYQGASLMNTEAFF

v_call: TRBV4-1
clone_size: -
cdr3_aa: CASSHDKRGGAETQYF

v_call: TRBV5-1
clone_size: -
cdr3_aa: CASSFTRAETQYF

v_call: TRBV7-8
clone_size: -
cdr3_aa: CASSSFSGGFYEQYF

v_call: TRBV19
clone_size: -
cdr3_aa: CASTPRQGNQPQHF